This T cell receptor beta chain was obtained from a study of blood T cells in healthy people across ages (dated by TCRdb to the mid-2010s). With respect to the entire study: In model experiments, template switching captured roughly one uniquely barcoded TCR beta cDNA molecule for every two T cells. The study measured age-related changes in TCR beta repertoire diversity using deep sequencing normalized with unique cDNA molecular identifiers. Donors of different ages were randomly distributed across sequencing lanes to avoid experimental bias. The donors were divided into four age groups: young (average about 15 years), middle-aged (about 41), aged (roughly 66) and long-lived (roughly 82). Two additional independent replicas of 1 million unique cDNA reads from the same blood draw were analyzed for two donors (one aged 18 to 30 and one aged 80 or older).

Systemically healthy Caucasian individuals from Russia, 35 to 50 in total and aged roughly 6 to 95 years, were included as donors. Approximately 9 milliliters of peripheral blood were collected from each donor into EDTA-treated Vacutainer tubes. PBMCs were isolated by Ficoll-Paque density-gradient centrifugation, with at least 6 million obtained per sample. Total RNA was extracted from PBMCs with Trizol reagent, with at least 5 micrograms obtained per sample. Naive CD45RAhigh/CD27high T cell percentages were measured by flow cytometry on a PBMC aliquot from every donor. Overall study results and their limits: Compared with the aged group, the long-lived group had more naive CD4+ T cells, fewer expanded clones and increased TCR diversity, a pattern suggesting age selection. Estimates of total diversity from one million sequenced T cells were regarded as lower bounds and underestimates. Observed TCR beta diversity per million T cells fell roughly linearly with age, and a significant reduction was already apparent by age roughly 40. The CMV infection status of donors was not known, potentially confounding age-related changes in expanded clonotypes. Observed TCR beta diversity correlated strongly with the percentage of naive T cells measured by flow cytometry. Since profiling was done on bulk unsorted PBMCs, naive and antigen-experienced compartments could not be conclusively compared.

Trimming leaves V shorter by 6 bases and J shorter by 6 bases, with the junction holding 10 bases beyond the gene matches. From its cysteine to its phenylalanine, the CDR3 spans 14 amino acids. Just the 42-base CDR3 DNA is kept, in frame starting at base 1. The germline V gene sets CDR1 to SQVTM and CDR2 to ANQGSEA. Of note for this clonotype: This receptor's antigen is unknown. No base quality values were provided; no much bigger clone lies one nucleotide off.

Libraries were constructed by 5' RACE. Reads for this sample came from an Illumina HiSeq 2500. A second about 7 to 12 cycle PCR used a sample-barcoded 5' primer and a J-beta primer mix. A unique molecular identifier was introduced onto each TCR beta cDNA molecule by a template-switch 5' adaptor carrying 12 random nucleotides. Each sample yielded at least 3 million CDR3-containing paired-end reads. First-strand cDNA was synthesized from all RNA with the Mint cDNA synthesis kit, primed by a TRBC-specific oligonucleotide. Following uracil-DNA glycosylase treatment, all cDNA underwent a first 18-cycle PCR with the universal primers M1SS and BC2_uni_R. Per the source publication's procedure: Each sample was normalized by randomly selecting 1 million high-quality reads, each carrying a distinct molecular identifier. Instead of being binned into consensus sequences, reads that shared molecular identifiers were thrown out. MiTCR, run with a Q25 quality threshold and the strictest error-elimination algorithm, handled CDR3 identification, clonotype clustering and error correction. A nonparametric unseen species model with Euler transformation was used to estimate a lower bound on total TCR beta diversity. The public reads were reanalyzed by TCRdb: fastp trimming at Q25, MiXCR alignment, in-frame beta chains only. All rows with the same CDR3 protein become a single entry with the most common DNA and genes. It is TCRdb's table, rather than the study itself, that gives the V and J calls and clone size. This sample gives roughly 900,000 distinct CDR3 sequences in total; approximately 49% of them show up just once. 10% to 15% of the sample comes from the top ten.

The clonotype originates from a man aged 25 to 45 in good health. The V and J genes are TRBV29-1 and TRBJ2-1; 8 nucleotides in the junction match TRBD2. The sample was blood. The CDR3 reads as follows: CSVSGSGVCNEQFF. The DNA sequence follows: TGCAGCGTCAGCGGGAGTGGGGTCTGCAATGAGCAGTTCTTC.